What follows describes a single T cell receptor beta chain. Its antigen is not known. The sample originates from a study of identifying expanded T cells in peripheral blood. Study conclusions and caveats: Clone count variance between approximately 2-week samples rose with total template count.

Assay used: immunoSEQ multiplex PCR; TCRdb lists only in-frame clones, some missing. Of under 120,000 clones listed, roughly 89% are singletons. With 2 bases removed from V and 3 bases from J, the gap between germline ends came to 7 bases. Germline V gene data show CDR1 as SGHVS and CDR2 as FQNEAQ. This CDR3 region has 14 residues. The material sequenced was blood. The TCR originated in a person between 18 and 75 years old in good health. V usage is TRBV7-8 and J usage is TRBJ2-2; a possible D gene is TRBD2 (5 bases). The CDR3 loop is CASSLRRDTGELFF. The CDR3 DNA is TGTGCCAGCAGCTTAAGGCGGGACACCGGGGAGCTGTTTTTT.